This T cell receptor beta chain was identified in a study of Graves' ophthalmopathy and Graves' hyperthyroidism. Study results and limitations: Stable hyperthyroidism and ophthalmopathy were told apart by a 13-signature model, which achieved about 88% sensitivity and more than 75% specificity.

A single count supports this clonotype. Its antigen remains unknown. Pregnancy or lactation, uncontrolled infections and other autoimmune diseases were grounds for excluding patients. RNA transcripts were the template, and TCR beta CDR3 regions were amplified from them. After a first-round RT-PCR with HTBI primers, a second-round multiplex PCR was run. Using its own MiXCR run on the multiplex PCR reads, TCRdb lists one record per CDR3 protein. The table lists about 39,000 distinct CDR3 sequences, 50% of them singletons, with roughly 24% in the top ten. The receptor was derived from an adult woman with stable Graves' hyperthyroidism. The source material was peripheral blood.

The chain's CDR3 is CATSRDQGTVNTEAFF. CDR3 bases: TGTGCCACCAGCAGAGATCAGGGGACCGTCAACACTGAAGCTTTCTTT. V usage is TRBV15 and J usage is TRBJ1-1; D is possibly TRBD1 (6 bases). Trimming cost V 0 bases and J 2 bases, with 13 bases left between them. This CDR3 is 16 amino acids long. Germline CDR1 is LNHNV and CDR2 is YYDKDF (reference sequence).